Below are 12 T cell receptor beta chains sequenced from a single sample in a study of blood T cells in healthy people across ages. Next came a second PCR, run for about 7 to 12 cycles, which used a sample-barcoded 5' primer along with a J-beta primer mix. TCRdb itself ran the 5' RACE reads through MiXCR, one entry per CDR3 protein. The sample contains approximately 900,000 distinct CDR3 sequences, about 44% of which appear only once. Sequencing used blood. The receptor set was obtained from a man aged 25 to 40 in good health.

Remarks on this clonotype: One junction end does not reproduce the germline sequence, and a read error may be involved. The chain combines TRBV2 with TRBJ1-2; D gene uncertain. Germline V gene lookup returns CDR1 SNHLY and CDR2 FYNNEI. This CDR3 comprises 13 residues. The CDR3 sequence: CAGSDYDHYGYTF. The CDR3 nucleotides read TGTGCCGGCAGTGATTACGACCACTATGGCTACACCTTC.

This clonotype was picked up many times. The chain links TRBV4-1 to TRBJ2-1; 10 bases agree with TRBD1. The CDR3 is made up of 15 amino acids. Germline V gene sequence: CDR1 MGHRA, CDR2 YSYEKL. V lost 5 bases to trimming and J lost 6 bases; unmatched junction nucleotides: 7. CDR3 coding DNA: TGCGCCAGCAGCTCGACAGGGGGCTTCGGCAATGAGCAGTTCTTC. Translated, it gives CASSSTGGFGNEQFF.

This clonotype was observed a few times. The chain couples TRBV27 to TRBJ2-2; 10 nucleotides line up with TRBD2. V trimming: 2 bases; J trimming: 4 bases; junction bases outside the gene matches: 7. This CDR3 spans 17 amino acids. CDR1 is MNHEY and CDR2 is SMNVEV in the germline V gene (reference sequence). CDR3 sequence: CASSLAQSGGATGELFF. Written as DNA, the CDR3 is TGTGCCAGCAGTTTAGCACAAAGCGGGGGGGCCACCGGGGAGCTGTTTTTT.

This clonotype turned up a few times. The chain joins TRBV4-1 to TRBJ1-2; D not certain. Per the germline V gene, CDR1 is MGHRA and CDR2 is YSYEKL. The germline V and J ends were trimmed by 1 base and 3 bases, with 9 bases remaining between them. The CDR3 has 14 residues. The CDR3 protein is CASSQVGEDYGYTF. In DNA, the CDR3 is TGCGCCAGCAGCCAAGTTGGGGAAGACTATGGCTACACCTTC.

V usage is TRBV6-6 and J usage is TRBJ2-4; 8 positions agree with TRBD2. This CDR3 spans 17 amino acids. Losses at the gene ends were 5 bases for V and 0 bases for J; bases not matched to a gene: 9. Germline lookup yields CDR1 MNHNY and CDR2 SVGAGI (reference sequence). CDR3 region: CASSPEASGLAKNIQYF. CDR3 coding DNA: TGTGCCAGCAGTCCCGAGGCTAGCGGGTTAGCCAAAAACATTCAGTACTTC.

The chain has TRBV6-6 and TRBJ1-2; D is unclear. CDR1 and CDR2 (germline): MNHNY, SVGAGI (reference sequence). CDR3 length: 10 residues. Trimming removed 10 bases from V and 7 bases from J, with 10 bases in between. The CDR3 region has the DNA TGTGCCACCACGTCCGTTGGCTACACCTTC. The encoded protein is CATTSVGYTF.

The DNA for the CDR3 is TGTGCCAGCAGCTTGTATGGCGGTACAAACAACATTCAGTACTTC. Translated: CASSLYGGTNNIQYF. This chain joins TRBV7-2 and TRBJ2-4; no clear D. Trimming left V 3 bases short and J 7 bases short, with 16 bases between. The CDR3 is 15 residues long. Germline V CDR1 and CDR2: SGHTA, FQGNSA.

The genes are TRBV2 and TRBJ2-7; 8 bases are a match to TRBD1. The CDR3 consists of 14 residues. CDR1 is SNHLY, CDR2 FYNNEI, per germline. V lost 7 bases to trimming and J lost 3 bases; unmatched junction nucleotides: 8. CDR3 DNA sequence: TGTGCCAGCAACCGGGACAGGTACAGCTACGAGCAGTACTTC. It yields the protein CASNRDRYSYEQYF.

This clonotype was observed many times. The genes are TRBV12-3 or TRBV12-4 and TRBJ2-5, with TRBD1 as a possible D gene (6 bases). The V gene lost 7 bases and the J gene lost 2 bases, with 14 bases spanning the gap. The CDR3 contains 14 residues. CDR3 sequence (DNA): TGTGCCAGCACCCAATCGGGGACACAAGAGACCCAGTACTTC. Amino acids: CASTQSGTQETQYF.

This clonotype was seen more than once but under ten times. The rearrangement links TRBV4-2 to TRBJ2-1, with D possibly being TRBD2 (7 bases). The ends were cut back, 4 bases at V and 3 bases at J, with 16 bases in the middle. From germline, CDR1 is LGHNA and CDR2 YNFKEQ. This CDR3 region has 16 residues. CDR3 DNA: TGTGCCAGCAGCCTCGGGGGGCTAGGAGACTACAATGAGCAGTTCTTC. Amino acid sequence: CASSLGGLGDYNEQFF.

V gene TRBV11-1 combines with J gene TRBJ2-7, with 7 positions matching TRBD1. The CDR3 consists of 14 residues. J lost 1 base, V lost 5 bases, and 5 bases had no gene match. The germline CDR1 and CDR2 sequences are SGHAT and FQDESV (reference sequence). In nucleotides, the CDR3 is TGTGCCAGCAGCGACTCGGGACAGTCCTACGAGCAGTACTTC. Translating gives CASSDSGQSYEQYF.

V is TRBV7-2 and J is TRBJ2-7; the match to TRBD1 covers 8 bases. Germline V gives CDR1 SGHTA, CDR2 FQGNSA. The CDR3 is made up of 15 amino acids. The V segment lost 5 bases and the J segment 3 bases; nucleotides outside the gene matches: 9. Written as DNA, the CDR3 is TGTGCCAGCAGCCTTCAGGGGGCATTGGGCTACGAGCAGTACTTC. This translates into CASSLQGALGYEQYF.